This TCR beta chain derives from a study of blood T cell repertoires in COVID-19. The CDR3 extends over 15 amino acids. The ends were cut back, 4 bases at V and 5 bases at J, with 15 bases in the middle. The V gene's germline CDR1 is MGHRA and CDR2 YSYEKL. Measured with immunoSEQ multiplex PCR; TCRdb has only the in-frame clones, and not every one. The data contain 62,000 or so clones, 80% to 90% of them singletons. The V and J genes are TRBV4-1 and TRBJ2-1, with a weak D call TRBD2 (6 bases). The source is a woman aged 55 to 70 with acute or convalescent COVID-19. Sequenced sample: peripheral blood. The CDR3 sequence: CASSPAGLRDNEQFF. Written as DNA, the CDR3 is TGCGCCAGCAGCCCTGCGGGGCTTAGGGACAATGAGCAGTTCTTC.